This TCR beta chain was sequenced in a study of Ad26.COV2.S vaccination and SARS-CoV-2 variants (TCRdb year 2021). As for the study more broadly: Donors in the vaccine arm were drawn from COV1001, a multicentre, randomized, double-blind, placebo-controlled phase I-IIa trial testing Ad26.COV2.S in healthy adults. The TCR-sequenced set comprised approximately 32 samples: some 19 Ad26.COV2.S vaccine recipients, 5 placebo recipients and 8 SARS-CoV-2 convalescent individuals. Blinding of investigators to trial group allocation was maintained during experiments and outcome assessment. TCRbeta repertoire sequencing served as the tool for gauging how specific and how broad the SARS-CoV-2-reactive T cell receptors were following Ad26.COV2.S vaccination. Trial participants were randomized into five groups of five, in which low-dose or high-dose Ad26.COV2.S was given once or twice, or placebo was given on both occasions. Ad26.COV2.S was given intramuscularly at 5x10^10 or 1x10^11 viral particles, as a single shot or as two shots 56 days apart.

From V the trimming removes 0 bases and from J it removes 2 bases, while the gene matches leave 10 bases of the junction unaccounted for. Including cysteine and phenylalanine, the CDR3 has 19 amino acids. The retained sequence is limited to the CDR3, 57 bases, with the frame set at the first base. Taken from the germline V gene, the CDR1 and CDR2 loops are SGHTA and FQGNSA. The label giving this sample's treatment or condition can be read as: roughly 19 received Ad26.COV2.S at low or high dose, single or two shots; 5 received placebo; per-sample allocation not given. Repertoires of vaccine and placebo recipients were sequenced from samples taken on day 63 after the first injection. Cohort 1b enrolled some 25 adults aged 18-55 years at a single site in Boston, USA, between 29 July and 7 August 2020. As a vaccine, Ad26.COV2.S was a replication-incompetent adenovirus type 26 vector that expressed a prefusion-stabilized SARS-CoV-2 spike protein derived from the original Wuhan strain.

The immunoSEQ Assay was the method used to sequence TCRbeta CDR3 regions. After extraction, genomic DNA underwent amplification by bias-controlled multiplex PCR, followed by high-throughput sequencing. The authors processed their data as follows. Collapsing and filtering of sequences were performed to quantify the absolute abundance of each unique TCRbeta CDR3 region. T cell fraction was estimated by normalization of TCRbeta template counts to usable DNA, with usable DNA being measured through amplification of reference genes present in all nucleated cells. Repertoire TCRs were annotated as SARS-CoV-2-specific when V gene, CDR3 amino acid sequence and J gene were exactly matched to a known reactive TCR set. The reference SARS-CoV-2 TCR set was derived from MIRA and filtered for enrichment in COVID-19-positive ImmuneCODE repertoires, a step that removed public or cross-reactive TCRs. Based on the MIRA antigens, annotated TCRs were further analysed at the level of specific ORF or position within ORF. Breadth was defined as annotated unique rearrangements over total unique productive rearrangements; depth was the summed frequency of those rearrangements. Two-sided Wilcoxon rank-sum tests were applied when comparing TCR breadth between groups. TCRdb provides this immuneACCESS table in a form limited to in-frame rearrangements. Some clones are lacking; in checked studies, under half of them reflect an unresolved V gene, and why the rest are absent is not known. V and J calls plus clone size are reproduced from that table; the DNA served to infer D and trimming. For this sample there are more than 300,000 clones; 86% appear just once. Jointly, the top ten make up 1.5% to 2% of the sample.

Concerning this clone itself: The antigen this receptor binds is unknown. Base qualities were left out, and no much larger clone turns up one base away.

Results and caveats for the whole study, not just this receptor: After vaccination, substantial breadth of spike-specific CD8+ and CD4+ T cell responses was reported. Spike-specific TCR breadth was higher in Ad26.COV2.S recipients than in placebo recipients (P = 0.0014). The authors noted that the TCR breadth and depth analyses may have underestimated total T cell responses. The study was not powered for comparison of responses between vaccine doses or regimens. Vaccine and placebo recipients had comparable non-spike TCR breadth, which fits with the vaccine containing only spike.

This chain is built from TRBV7-2 and TRBJ1-2; 12 central bases correspond to TRBD1. This sequence originates from a person between 18 and 65 years old who received the Ad26.COV2.S COVID-19 vaccine or a placebo. The starting material was peripheral blood, obtained in a trial of Ad26.COV2.S vaccine versus placebo. The CDR3 sequence is CASSLAGLRGTGGNYGYTF. The nucleotide sequence is given as TGTGCCAGCAGCTTAGCCGGTCTCAGAGGGACAGGGGGCAACTATGGCTACACCTTC. With all but the CDR3 taken from the reference TRBV7-2 and TRBJ1-2 genes, the full variable domain is: GAGVSQSPSNKVTEKGKDVELRCDPISGHTALYWYRQSLGQGLEFLIYFQGNSAPDKSGLPSDRFSAERTGGSVSTLTIQRTQQEDSAVYLCASSLAGLRGTGGNYGYTFGSGTRLTVV.